One and the same sample provided the 32 T cell receptor beta chains below, sequenced in a study of T cell responses to AZD1222 COVID-19 vaccine. The table came from immunoSEQ multiplex PCR; TCRdb's copy has only in-frame clones and leaves some out. The table lists some 87,000 clones, around 91% of them singletons. Sequencing used peripheral blood, obtained on day 0 of AZD1222 vaccination. These receptors were obtained from an adult in good health.

The CDR3 spells CASSLSPTGNEKLFF. The CDR3 nucleotides are TGTGCCAGCAGTTTGTCCCCTACAGGGAATGAAAAACTGTTTTTT. The rearrangement links TRBV27 to TRBJ1-4; D is possibly TRBD1 (6 bases). The CDR3 is 15 amino acids. V lost 3 bases and J 5 bases, leaving 13 bases between the germline ends. The germline V gene has CDR1 MNHEY and CDR2 SMNVEV (reference sequence).

This clone was seen only once. The V gene is TRBV5-1, the J gene TRBJ2-7, with 7 bases aligning to TRBD1. This CDR3 has 15 residues. Germline lookup yields CDR1 SGHRS and CDR2 YFSETQ. Germline trimming cut 2 bases from V and 2 bases from J; bases unmatched to any gene: 7. The CDR3 sequence is CASSFSGGSPYEQYF. The CDR3, as DNA: TGCGCCAGCAGCTTCTCAGGGGGATCACCCTACGAGCAGTACTTC.

This clone has more than one count but fewer than ten. The CDR3 spells CASTPKTWDQPQHF. The DNA for the CDR3 is TGTGCCAGCACCCCTAAAACATGGGATCAGCCCCAGCATTTT. The J gene is TRBJ1-5, the V gene TRBV28; D remains unclear. V shed 7 bases and J shed 5 bases, with 15 bases lying between them. The CDR3 spans 14 residues. Germline CDR1 reads MDHEN; CDR2 reads SYDVKM. Using reference TRBV28 and TRBJ1-5 for the parts outside the CDR3, the full variable domain is DVKVTQSSRYLVKRTGEKVFLECVQDMDHENMFWYRQDPGLGLRLIYFSYDVKMKEKGDIPEGYSVSREKKERFSLILESASTNQTSMYLCASTPKTWDQPQHFGDGTRLSIL.

The chain is built from TRBV7-2 and TRBJ2-1; D gene uncertain. The CDR3 spans 12 residues. With 3 bases removed from V and 9 bases from J, the gap between germline ends came to 9 bases. The germline gives CDR1 SGHTA, CDR2 FQGNSA. In DNA form, the CDR3 reads TGTGCCAGCAGCTTGGGCGTGTTTGAGCAGTTCTTC. Protein sequence: CASSLGVFEQFF.

V and J are TRBV24-1 and TRBJ2-2; D is undetermined. CDR1 is KGHDR and CDR2 is SFDVKD in the germline V gene. This CDR3 is built from 13 residues. Trimming took 8 bases from V and 7 from J, leaving 13 bases between them. The CDR3 is CATKRFPGGELFF. The DNA for the CDR3 is TGTGCCACCAAGAGGTTCCCCGGCGGGGAGCTGTTTTTT.

This clone occurred once. The chain couples TRBV9 to TRBJ2-3; D unresolved. V lost 4 bases, J lost 0 bases, and 18 bases lay in between. The CDR3 extends over 17 amino acids. Germline loops: CDR1 SGDLS, CDR2 YYNGEE. CDR3 nucleotides: TGTGCCAGCAGCAACGAACTACAGCGTTATAGCACAGATACGCAGTATTTT. Its translation is CASSNELQRYSTDTQYF.

In this sample, this clone turned up a few times. The chain uses TRBV18 and TRBJ2-1; TRBD2 aligns across 12 bases. The germline CDR1 and CDR2 sequences are KGHSH and LQKENI. Trimming at V came to 5 bases and at J to 6 bases, leaving 5 bases not matched to a gene. The CDR3 length is 15 residues. For the CDR3, the DNA is TGTGCCAGCTCAACGACTAGCGGGAGAAGCAATGAGCAGTTCTTC. Its translation is CASSTTSGRSNEQFF.

V is TRBV23-1 and J is TRBJ2-1; TRBD1 is a possible D gene (6 bases). TRBV23-1 is an open reading frame whose function is uncertain. This CDR3 is 15 amino acids long. Deletions cut 3 bases from V and 4 bases from J, with 13 bases between. This chain's CDR3 is CASSQTGQRYNEQFF. CDR3 sequence (DNA): TGCGCCAGCAGTCAGACAGGTCAAAGATACAATGAGCAGTTCTTC.

The CDR3 region has the DNA TGCAGCGTTGAAGGGTCAGGGGATGGCTACACCTTC. Amino acids: CSVEGSGDGYTF. The J gene is TRBJ1-2, the V gene TRBV29-1; TRBD1 is a possible D gene (6 bases). Trimming removed 1 base at V and 6 bases at J, with 9 bases between. Germline CDR1 and CDR2: SQVTM and ANQGSEA. There are 12 residues in the CDR3. The full variable domain, with the rest looked up from reference TRBV29-1 and TRBJ1-2, is SAVISQKPSRDICQRGTSLTIQCQVDSQVTMMFWYRQQPGQSLTLIATANQGSEATYESGFVIDKFPISRPNLTFSTLTVSNMSPEDSSIYLCSVEGSGDGYTFGSGTRLTVV.

This clone is a singleton in its sample. The chain is built from TRBV9 and TRBJ2-7; 10 bases are a match to TRBD1. V lost 3 bases to trimming and J lost 0 bases; unmatched junction nucleotides: 9. This CDR3 contains 17 residues. CDR1 and CDR2 from the germline V gene are SGDLS and YYNGEE. This CDR3 is CASSGFAGQGPSYEQYF. DNA for the CDR3: TGTGCCAGCAGCGGATTTGCGGGACAGGGGCCCTCCTACGAGCAGTACTTC.

This clone was detected only a few times. This chain uses TRBV27 with TRBJ1-4; 7 bases are a match to TRBD1. Germline lookup yields CDR1 MNHEY and CDR2 SMNVEV (reference sequence). The CDR3 extends over 15 amino acids. The V and J ends lost 1 base and 8 bases, in that order; junction bases with no gene match: 7. In nucleotides, the CDR3 is TGTGCCAGCAGTTTATTGGGGGCAGGGGGGGAAAAACTGTTTTTT. This gives the protein CASSLLGAGGEKLFF.

This chain connects TRBV20-1 to TRBJ2-7; 11 nucleotides agree with TRBD2. The CDR3 sequence is 13 residues long. The germline V gene has CDR1 DFQATT and CDR2 SNEGSKA (reference sequence). Trimming removed 3 bases from V and 6 bases from J; junction bases left unmatched: 4. For the CDR3, the DNA is TGCAGTGCTAGTAGCGGGAGGGGACGCGAGCAGTACTTC. Translating it yields CSASSGRGREQYF.

The rearrangement links TRBV9 to TRBJ1-2; D is possibly TRBD1 (5 bases). V lost 0 bases to trimming and J lost 6 bases, with 12 bases between them. The CDR3 runs to 14 residues. CDR1 is SGDLS and CDR2 is YYNGEE in the germline V gene. The CDR3 reads CASSVAMGRNGYTF. The CDR3 region has the DNA TGTGCCAGCAGCGTAGCTATGGGACGAAATGGCTACACCTTC.

The chain recombines TRBV10-3 with TRBJ2-1; TRBD2 matches 13 bases. The CDR3 covers 18 residues. The V segment lost 0 bases and the J segment 2 bases; nucleotides outside the gene matches: 4. CDR1 is ENHRY and CDR2 is SYGVKD in the germline V gene. The CDR3 nucleotides are TGTGCCATCAGTGAGTCGGGACTAGCGGGAATTACCTACAATGAGCAGTTCTTC. Protein sequence: CAISESGLAGITYNEQFF.

The CDR3 nucleotides are TGTGCCAGCAGTTTAGGGGGCGGAAACACCATATATTTT. This gives the protein CASSLGGGNTIYF. The V gene is TRBV28, the J gene TRBJ1-3; D might be TRBD1 (6 bases). V shed 2 bases and J shed 4 bases, with 6 bases lying between them. CDR1 and CDR2 (germline): MDHEN, SYDVKM. CDR3 length: 13 residues.

This clone has just one count. This chain connects TRBV5-5 to TRBJ1-5; D possibly corresponds to TRBD1 (5 bases). The CDR3 is made up of 15 amino acids. V gave up 1 base and J gave up 11 bases, with 19 bases separating them. Germline CDR1 SGHKS, CDR2 YYEKEE (reference sequence). CDR3: CASSLRERGLGAQHF. The CDR3 DNA follows: TGTGCCAGCAGCTTGCGGGAGAGGGGCCTGGGGGCCCAGCATTTT.

V is TRBV6-1 and J is TRBJ2-4, with a tentative D call TRBD1 (5 bases). Germline lookup yields CDR1 MNHNS and CDR2 SASEGT. Trimming took off 3 bases at V and 0 bases at J, with 9 bases between the two ends. The CDR3 is 15 amino acids. CDR3 amino acids: CASSEGPVAKNIQYF. Here the CDR3 DNA reads TGTGCCAGCAGTGAGGGGCCAGTAGCCAAAAACATTCAGTACTTC.

This clone was recorded only once. V is TRBV19 and J is TRBJ1-4; 7 nucleotides agree with TRBD1. V trimming: 1 base; J trimming: 3 bases; junction bases outside the gene matches: 8. The CDR3 totals 17 residues. The germline V gene has CDR1 LNHDA and CDR2 SQIVND (reference sequence). The CDR3 spells CASSIGTGPRANEKLFF. CDR3 in DNA: TGTGCCAGTAGTATAGGGACAGGCCCTAGGGCTAATGAAAAACTGTTTTTT. Using reference TRBV19 and TRBJ1-4 for the parts outside the CDR3, the full variable domain is DGGITQSPKYLFRKEGQNVTLSCEQNLNHDAMYWYRQDPGQGLRLIYYSQIVNDFQKGDIAEGYSVSREKKESFPLTVTSAQKNPTAFYLCASSIGTGPRANEKLFFGSGTQLSVL.

The chain combines TRBV3-1 (or the pseudogene TRBV3-2) with TRBJ2-2; TRBD1 aligns across 8 bases. V dropped 3 bases and J dropped 0; count of bases not matched to a gene: 3. Germline V gives CDR1 LGHDT, CDR2 YNNKEL (reference sequence). The CDR3 covers 16 residues. In DNA, the CDR3 is TGTGCCAGCAGCCACGGACAGGGCGCGAACACCGGGGAGCTGTTTTTT. This sequence encodes CASSHGQGANTGELFF.

The V and J genes are TRBV28 and TRBJ1-5; D perhaps matches TRBD1 (5 bases). V dropped 3 bases and J dropped 7 bases, with 13 bases sitting between them. The CDR3 covers 14 residues. The germline V gene has CDR1 MDHEN and CDR2 SYDVKM. In DNA, the CDR3 is TGTGCCAGCAGTTTGTCCAGGGACGGGCAGCCCCAGCATTTT. As protein: CASSLSRDGQPQHF.

V and J are TRBV9 and TRBJ1-5; perhaps TRBD1 as D (6 bases). CDR1 and CDR2 from the germline V gene are SGDLS and YYNGEE. Trimming took off 2 bases at V and 7 bases at J, with 10 bases between the two ends. The CDR3 is 13 residues long. The DNA for the CDR3 is TGTGCCAGCAGCGTCAGGGGAGACCAGCCCCAGCATTTT. Its translation: CASSVRGDQPQHF.

This chain connects TRBV20-1 to TRBJ1-2; a possible D gene is TRBD1 (5 bases). Per the germline V gene, CDR1 is DFQATT and CDR2 is SNEGSKA (reference sequence). Trimming left V 5 bases short and J 6 bases short, with 10 bases between. The CDR3 runs 11 residues. The CDR3 nucleotides read TGCAGTGCTCGGGGGAGGGATGGCTACACCTTC. Translation: CSARGRDGYTF.

The rearrangement uses TRBV7-9 and TRBJ2-7; no reliable D call. In germline, CDR1 is SEHNR, CDR2 FQNEAQ (reference sequence). The CDR3 totals 13 residues. The ends were cut back, 1 base at V and 6 bases at J, with 10 bases in the middle. CDR3: CASSLEAASEQYF. The CDR3 nucleotides are TGTGCCAGCAGCTTAGAGGCGGCTTCCGAGCAGTACTTC. The full variable domain, with the rest looked up from reference TRBV7-9 and TRBJ2-7, is DTGVSQNPRHKITKRGQNVTFRCDPISEHNRLYWYRQTLGQGPEFLTYFQNEAQLEKSRLLSDRFSAERPKGSFSTLEIQRTEQGDSAMYLCASSLEAASEQYFGPGTRLTVT.

A single count supports this clone. The rearrangement joins TRBV30 to TRBJ1-1, with a possible D match to TRBD1 (5 bases). This CDR3 has 13 residues. The germline CDR1 and CDR2 sequences are GTSNPN and SVGIG (reference sequence). V gave up 4 bases and J gave up 2 bases, with 11 bases separating them. The CDR3 is CAWTKGLNTEAFF. CDR3 DNA: TGTGCCTGGACAAAGGGGCTAAACACTGAAGCTTTCTTT.

The V gene is TRBV21-1, the J gene TRBJ2-5; the table's D call of TRBD2 was not tested on the DNA. TRBV21-1 is a known pseudogene. The CDR3 has 12 amino acids. DNA for the CDR3: TGTGCCAGCACCGGAGGGGAAGAGACCCAGTACTTC. The encoded protein is CASTGGEETQYF.

The V and J genes are TRBV5-6 and TRBJ2-7; maybe TRBD1 (6 bases). The germline V gene has CDR1 SGHDT and CDR2 YYEEEE. V was cut by 1 base and J by 4 bases, with 12 bases left in between. The CDR3 runs 14 residues. The CDR3 reads CASSLTGHQYEQYF. CDR3 in DNA: TGTGCCAGCAGCTTGACGGGACACCAATACGAGCAGTACTTC.

This clone appeared a single time. The chain joins TRBV5-6 to TRBJ2-1; 8 bases align to TRBD2. This CDR3 comprises 15 residues. The germline V gene has CDR1 SGHDT and CDR2 YYEEEE. Trimming removed 2 bases from V and 5 bases from J; junction bases left unmatched: 6. The CDR3 is CASSLEREFHNEQFF. For the CDR3, the DNA is TGTGCCAGCAGCTTAGAGCGGGAGTTCCACAATGAGCAGTTCTTC.

The rearrangement uses TRBV4-2 and TRBJ2-3; D unclear. Looked up from germline, CDR1 is LGHNA and CDR2 is YNFKEQ. This CDR3 has 11 residues. Trimming removed 3 bases at V and 5 bases at J, with 3 bases between. CDR3 sequence (DNA): TGTGCCAGCAGCCAGGGAGATACGCAGTATTTT. Its protein product is CASSQGDTQYF.

The rearrangement uses TRBV5-6 and TRBJ2-3, with 12 nucleotides matching TRBD2. CDR1 and CDR2 (germline): SGHDT, YYEEEE. With 1 base clipped from V and 5 bases from J, the junction kept 2 bases outside the gene matches. The CDR3 runs 15 residues. CDR3 nucleotide sequence: TGTGCCAGCAGCTTGACTAGCGGGAGGTTAGATACGCAGTATTTT. Its protein product is CASSLTSGRLDTQYF.

This clone was counted once. The rearrangement joins TRBV11-2 to TRBJ1-4; D ambiguous. From germline, CDR1 is SGHAT and CDR2 FQNNGV. Trimming shortened V by 0 bases and J by 6 bases, and 14 bases separated the two germline ends. This CDR3 has 16 amino acids. In nucleotides, the CDR3 is TGTGCCAGCAGCTTAGAGGCCTACGGGCGGGATGAAAAACTGTTTTTT. Protein product: CASSLEAYGRDEKLFF.

The chain joins TRBV5-1 to TRBJ2-7, with D unresolved. Trimming took 2 bases from V and 0 from J, leaving 0 bases between them. Looked up from germline, CDR1 is SGHRS and CDR2 is YFSETQ. This CDR3 region has 11 residues. The CDR3 coding sequence is TGCGCCAGCAGCTTCTCCTACGAGCAGTACTTC. Amino acids: CASSFSYEQYF.

V is TRBV11-2 and J is TRBJ2-3; 10 bases are shared with TRBD2. The V segment lost 5 bases and the J segment 6 bases; nucleotides outside the gene matches: 5. The CDR3 length is 14 residues. From germline, CDR1 is SGHAT and CDR2 FQNNGV. CDR3 sequence reads: CASSPKREGDTQYF. CDR3 DNA: TGTGCCAGCAGCCCGAAGCGGGAGGGGGATACGCAGTATTTT. Variable domain in full (rest from reference TRBV11-2 and TRBJ2-3): EAGVAQSPRYKIIEKRQSVAFWCNPISGHATLYWYQQILGQGPKLLIQFQNNGVVDDSQLPKDRFSAERLKGVDSTLKIQPAKLEDSAVYLCASSPKREGDTQYFGPGTRLTVL.